One sample yielded the 3 T cell receptor beta chains listed below, sequenced in a study of blood T cell repertoires in COVID-19. The method was immunoSEQ multiplex PCR; TCRdb's version includes in-frame clones alone and lacks a portion of them. The data show tens of thousands of clones, about four fifths seen once. Sequencing input: peripheral blood. These receptors came from a woman aged 60 to 75 with acute or convalescent COVID-19.

In the case of this clone: The same CDR3 arises from other DNA sequences in this sample as well. The V gene is TRBV6-5, the J gene TRBJ2-2; 7 bases match TRBD1. This CDR3 comprises 15 residues. The germline gives CDR1 MNHEY, CDR2 SVGAGI. Losses at the gene ends were 6 bases for V and 2 bases for J; bases not matched to a gene: 6. Here the CDR3 reads CASSPGTANTGELFF. The DNA for the CDR3 is TGTGCCAGCAGCCCCGGGACAGCCAACACCGGGGAGCTGTTTTTT.

The CDR3 loop reads CAWNIANSPLHF. As DNA, the CDR3 is TGTGCCTGGAACATTGCCAATTCACCCCTCCACTTT. This rearrangement joins TRBV30 to TRBJ1-6, with D uncertain. The CDR3 runs 12 residues. Germline values: CDR1 GTSNPN, CDR2 SVGIG (reference sequence). V shed 4 bases and J shed 7 bases, with 8 bases lying between them. The complete variable domain, with remaining parts taken from reference TRBV30 and TRBJ1-6, reads SQTIHQWPATLVQPVGSPLSLECTVEGTSNPNLYWYRQAAGRGLQLLFYSVGIGQISSEVPQNLSASRPQDRQFILSSKKLLLSDSGFYLCAWNIANSPLHFGNGTRLTVT.

This clone is a singleton in its sample. The chain joins TRBV18 to TRBJ2-1; tentative D call: TRBD1 (6 bases). V was cut by 3 bases and J by 1 base, with 7 bases left in between. Germline values: CDR1 KGHSH, CDR2 LQKENI. This CDR3 comprises 14 residues. CDR3 residues: CASSPDRSYNEQFF. In DNA form, the CDR3 reads TGTGCCAGCTCACCTGACAGGTCCTACAATGAGCAGTTCTTC.